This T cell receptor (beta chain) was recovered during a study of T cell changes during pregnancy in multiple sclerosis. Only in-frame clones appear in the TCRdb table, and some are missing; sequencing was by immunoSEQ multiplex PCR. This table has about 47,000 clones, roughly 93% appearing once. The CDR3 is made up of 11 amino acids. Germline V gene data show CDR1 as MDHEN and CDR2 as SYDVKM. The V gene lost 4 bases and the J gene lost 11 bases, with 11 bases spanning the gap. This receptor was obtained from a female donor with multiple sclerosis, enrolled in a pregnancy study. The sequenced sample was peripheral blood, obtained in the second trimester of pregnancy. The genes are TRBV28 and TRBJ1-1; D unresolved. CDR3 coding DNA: TGTGCCAGCAGTTCTAAACTAAGGGCTTTCTTT. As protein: CASSSKLRAFF.